This TCR beta chain was documented in a study of cytomegalovirus exposure and HLA in healthy donors. About the research overall: Among the 300 to 450 genotyped donors, over 70% were placed in the Caucasian-associated ancestry cluster.

13 Jbeta primers and 60 Vbeta primers were used for the PCR. Measured with immunoSEQ multiplex PCR; TCRdb has only the in-frame clones, and not every one. The sample includes 80,000 to 100,000 clones, 73% seen only once; the top ten take 3.5% to 4.5%. All donors participated as healthy donors of bone marrow. The CDR3 sequence is 15 residues long. Trimming left V 6 bases short and J 3 bases short, with 21 bases between. Germline V gene lookup returns CDR1 SQVTM and CDR2 ANQGSEA. Study-level results: The Asian-associated ancestry cluster reportedly had fewer N-insertions than the approximately 650-donor mean in a later analysis. Excluded: some indistinguishable V segments such as TRBV6-2 and TRBV6-3.

To note about this clone: Its target is not known.

This rearrangement joins TRBV29-1 to TRBJ2-7; possible D gene TRBD1, 6 bases. Sequencing was carried out using PBMCs. The TCR comes from a man in his forties or fifties in good health and CMV-seronegative. The DNA for the CDR3 is TGCAGCGTACCCCATTACCGGGACACCCACTACGAGCAGTACTTC. Its protein is CSVPHYRDTHYEQYF.